This T cell receptor beta chain was obtained from a study of OX40 agonist ivuxolimab in advanced cancers. Study overall: Clinicians treated patients with ivuxolimab, an agonistic anti-OX40 (CD134) antibody. Partial responses were achieved by three patients, one with hepatocellular carcinoma and two with cutaneous melanoma. Study-wide results and caveats: In general, CD8+ T cells held more expanded clones than CD4+ did, on average.

The table came from immunoSEQ multiplex PCR; TCRdb's copy has only in-frame clones and leaves some out. The sample lists tens of thousands of clones, 90% to 95% occurring once. This CDR3 region has 13 residues. The V end was cut by 0 bases, the J end by 3 bases, with 4 bases between. Germline CDR1 and CDR2: SGHNT and YENEEA. Autoimmune disease history or systemic immunosuppression barred patients. Details on this clone: Its antigen is not identified.

Sequencing used CD4+ or CD8+ T cells sorted from blood, obtained in a trial of the OX40 agonist ivuxolimab. The chain couples TRBV11-3 to TRBJ2-3; no clear D gene. This TCR came from an adult with an advanced solid tumor such as melanoma, head and neck, liver or kidney cancer. The CDR3 here is CASSLDQTDTQYF. The DNA of the CDR3 is TGTGCCAGCAGCTTAGATCAAACAGATACGCAGTATTTT.